This TCR beta chain was profiled in a study of post-analysis software for immune sequencing data. Study-wide points: Under F measure analysis, samples from one preparation batch co-clustered strongly. Four or five TRBV segments (TRBV5-6, TRBV5-1 and TRBV20-1 among them) occurred more frequently in patients than in controls. Patients with multiple sclerosis recorded significantly lower normalized Chao1 diversity than controls, the study found.

About this clonotype itself: Its antigen is unidentified.

Unique molecular identifiers tagged the TCR beta cDNA libraries. Each batch of about 0.95 to 11 million T cells produced 450,000 to 500,000 cDNA molecules. TCRdb analysed the PCR reads with MiXCR anew, one entry per CDR3 protein. The sample lists hundreds of thousands of distinct CDR3 sequences, 55% to 60% seen once, with about 10% in the top ten. The germline V gene has CDR1 MNHEY and CDR2 SVGAGI. This CDR3 comprises 15 residues. The trim removed 6 bases at V and 5 bases at J, leaving 12 bases unmatched. The clonotype originates from a girl aged 2-10 years with multiple sclerosis. The sequenced sample was blood. The V and J genes are TRBV6-5 and TRBJ1-2; 7 nucleotides line up with TRBD1. The CDR3 DNA reads as TGTGCCAGCAGCTTTTCGTACAGGGGTGGTTATGGCTACACCTTC. Translated, it gives CASSFSYRGGYGYTF.